In its sample, the clone carrying this T cell receptor beta chain was seen once. Antigen unknown. These data belong to a study of T cell repertoires in cytomegalovirus infection. This CDR3 spans 15 amino acids. V gave up 3 bases and J gave up 7 bases; unmatched junction bases: 7. Germline CDR1 reads SGDLS; CDR2 reads YYNGEE. TCRdb redid the calling of the reads with MiXCR, one entry per CDR3 protein. The sample has about 830,000 distinct CDR3 sequences; about 31% are singletons. The chain couples TRBV9 to TRBJ1-4; 9 bases agree with TRBD1. The sequencing here drew on cultured CD8+ T cells from PBMCs, taken from culture after CMV antigen stimulation. The TCR originated in a human donor in good health (CMV status not recorded). Some clones in this sample may be carry-over from other donors' samples. CDR3 region: CASSDGTGRGEKLFF. The CDR3 bases are TGTGCCAGCAGCGACGGGACAGGGCGCGGTGAAAAACTGTTTTTT.